These 19 T cell receptor beta chains originate from one sample sequenced in a study of cytomegalovirus exposure and HLA in healthy donors. This PCR relied on a set of 60 Vbeta primers and 13 Jbeta primers. Data came from immunoSEQ multiplex PCR; TCRdb stores just in-frame clones and leaves some out. The sample yields about 270,000 clones, 86% seen once. Sequences were obtained from PBMCs. The receptor source for this set is a man aged 35 to 55 in good health and CMV-seropositive.

The rearrangement joins TRBV9 to TRBJ2-5; 12 bases line up with TRBD1. This CDR3 spans 18 amino acids. Trimming removed 0 bases from V and 1 base from J; junction bases left unmatched: 7. Germline values: CDR1 SGDLS, CDR2 YYNGEE. The CDR3 reads CASSVAIGGQGAQETQYF. CDR3 bases: TGTGCCAGCAGCGTAGCTATTGGGGGACAGGGGGCCCAAGAGACCCAGTACTTC.

A single count supports this clone. One end of the junction is discordant with germline, which a read error may explain. This chain connects TRBV7-9 to TRBJ2-2; weak D call: TRBD2 (5 bases). Per the germline V gene, CDR1 is SEHNR and CDR2 is FQNEAQ (reference sequence). This CDR3 is 15 amino acids long. The CDR3 coding sequence is TGTTCCAGCAGCAACTACGTAGGAGGCACCGGGGAGCTGTTTTTT. It codes for CSSSNYVGGTGELFF.

Points on this clone: The same CDR3 can be traced to other DNA sequences in this sample. The chain combines TRBV7-3 with TRBJ2-3, with 10 bases aligning to TRBD2. Trimming at V came to 0 bases and at J to 1 base, leaving 1 base not matched to a gene. This CDR3 is 16 amino acids long. Per germline, CDR1 SGHTA and CDR2 FQGTGA. The CDR3 region is CASSLTGTSGTDTQYF. CDR3 nucleotide sequence: TGTGCCAGCAGCTTAACCGGGACTAGCGGCACAGATACGCAGTATTTT.

The chain joins TRBV11-3 to TRBJ2-1; no definite D call. Trimming took off 0 bases at V and 10 bases at J, with 10 bases between the two ends. Per the germline V gene, CDR1 is SGHNT and CDR2 is YENEEA. CDR3 length: 13 residues. CDR3 region: CASSLERAGEQFF. Here the CDR3 DNA reads TGTGCCAGCAGCTTAGAACGAGCAGGCGAGCAGTTCTTC.

The V gene is TRBV5-1, the J gene TRBJ1-1, with D maybe TRBD1 (5 bases). The CDR3 length is 14 residues. Germline V lookup: CDR1 SGHRS, CDR2 YFSETQ. V was pared by 0 bases and J by 8 bases, with 14 bases between. CDR3 nucleotide sequence: TGCGCCAGCAGCTTGGGTCAGGGTTACTCCGAAGCTTTCTTT. Protein: CASSLGQGYSEAFF.

V and J are TRBV2 and TRBJ2-3; D may be TRBD2 (6 bases). The CDR3 extends over 14 amino acids. Trimming took off 7 bases at V and 4 bases at J, with 15 bases between the two ends. Germline V gene lookup returns CDR1 SNHLY and CDR2 FYNNEI. CDR3 coding DNA: TGTGCCAGCATCGGGAGTCCCCCCGCAGATACGCAGTATTTT. Translation: CASIGSPPADTQYF.

The table lists this clone with a count of one. The chain combines TRBV5-5 with TRBJ2-5, with 8 bases matching TRBD1. Germline lookup yields CDR1 SGHKS and CDR2 YYEKEE (reference sequence). With V trimmed by 2 bases and J by 2 bases, 8 bases remained unmatched. The CDR3 loop spans 16 amino acids. CDR3 loop: CASSFPARGRQETQYF. In DNA, the CDR3 is TGTGCCAGCAGCTTTCCTGCCAGGGGGCGACAAGAGACCCAGTACTTC.

The V and J genes are TRBV30 and TRBJ2-3; D possibly corresponds to TRBD1 (6 bases). Germline loops: CDR1 GTSNPN, CDR2 SVGIG (reference sequence). The CDR3 has 12 amino acids. Trimming cost V 5 bases and J 4 bases, with 10 bases left between them. In nucleotides, the CDR3 is TGTGCCTGGGGCAGGGGCGCAGATACGCAGTATTTT. Protein sequence: CAWGRGADTQYF. The whole variable domain, remainder taken from reference TRBV30 and TRBJ2-3, is SQTIHQWPATLVQPVGSPLSLECTVEGTSNPNLYWYRQAAGRGLQLLFYSVGIGQISSEVPQNLSASRPQDRQFILSSKKLLLSDSGFYLCAWGRGADTQYFGPGTRLTVL.

As DNA, the CDR3 is TGCGCCAGCAGTGAGGGCAGGGGAAATCAGCCCCAGCATTTT. This translates into CASSEGRGNQPQHF. The gene calls are TRBV10-1 and TRBJ1-5; possibly TRBD1 for D (6 bases). With 2 bases removed from V and 4 bases from J, the gap between germline ends came to 9 bases. This CDR3 is 14 amino acids long. Germline V gene sequence: CDR1 WNHNN, CDR2 SYGVQD (reference sequence).

This chain connects TRBV19 to TRBJ2-3; D is uncertain. V lost 3 bases, J lost 6 bases, and 13 bases lay in between. This CDR3 contains 14 residues. CDR1 and CDR2 from the germline V gene are LNHDA and SQIVND (reference sequence). The chain's CDR3 is CASSISSGWDTQYF. CDR3 coding DNA: TGTGCCAGTAGTATTTCGTCCGGGTGGGATACGCAGTATTTT.

V is TRBV27 and J is TRBJ2-7, with D tentatively TRBD1 (5 bases). V was pared by 6 bases and J by 7 bases, with 22 bases between. The germline gives CDR1 MNHEY, CDR2 SMNVEV (reference sequence). The CDR3 is made up of 15 amino acids. CDR3 sequence: CASSLTGRAEGEQYF. DNA for the CDR3: TGTGCCAGCAGCCTTACGGGCAGGGCGGAAGGGGAGCAGTACTTC.

In this sample, this clone turned up a few times. The rearrangement uses TRBV5-1 and TRBJ2-7; D might be TRBD2 (7 bases). Trimming removed 5 bases at V and 1 base at J, with 13 bases between. Germline values: CDR1 SGHRS, CDR2 YFSETQ. The CDR3 loop spans 14 amino acids. The CDR3, as DNA: TGCGCCAGCAGTCCCGGGGGGCCTTCCTACGAGCAGTACTTC. Its translation: CASSPGGPSYEQYF. The entire variable domain, with the rest obtained from reference TRBV5-1 and TRBJ2-7, is as follows: KAGVTQTPRYLIKTRGQQVTLSCSPISGHRSVSWYQQTPGQGLQFLFEYFSETQRNKGNFPGRFSGRQFSNSRSEMNVSTLELGDSALYLCASSPGGPSYEQYFGPGTRLTVT.

This clone appeared once. The chain links TRBV10-3 to TRBJ2-3; D remains unclear. There are 15 residues in the CDR3. The V end lost 3 bases, the J end lost 4 bases, and 14 bases lay between the germline ends. Germline CDR1 and CDR2: ENHRY and SYGVKD. CDR3 sequence reads: CAISDVGASADTQYF. Written as DNA, the CDR3 is TGTGCCATCAGTGACGTTGGAGCCTCTGCAGATACGCAGTATTTT.

V gene TRBV28 combines with J gene TRBJ1-4, with 7 positions matching TRBD1. Germline CDR1 MDHEN, CDR2 SYDVKM. The CDR3 is 14 residues long. V was pared by 10 bases and J by 5 bases, with 10 bases of the junction left unmatched. CDR3 residues: CATKNRGGNEKLFF. CDR3 in DNA: TGTGCCACCAAAAACAGGGGCGGGAATGAAAAACTGTTTTTT.

The chain links TRBV29-1 to TRBJ2-7; D might be TRBD1 (5 bases). V gave up 0 bases and J gave up 1 base, with 10 bases separating them. This CDR3 contains 14 residues. In germline, CDR1 is SQVTM, CDR2 ANQGSEA. The DNA of the CDR3 is TGCAGCGTTGAAGATCAACAGGAGTCCTACGAGCAGTACTTC. Translation gives CSVEDQQESYEQYF.

V gene TRBV19 combines with J gene TRBJ2-7; the match to TRBD2 covers 9 bases. Trimming cost V 6 bases and J 4 bases; bases outside gene matches: 10. Germline CDR1 is LNHDA and CDR2 is SQIVND (reference sequence). This CDR3 is built from 15 residues. This chain's CDR3 is CASSGTSYGPYEQYF. The CDR3 DNA sequence: TGTGCCAGTAGCGGGACTAGCTACGGGCCTTACGAGCAGTACTTC.

V is TRBV4-3 and J is TRBJ2-2, with D possibly TRBD2 on 6 matching bases. V lost 0 bases, J lost 6 bases, and 14 bases lay in between. The CDR3 spans 16 residues. From germline, CDR1 is LGHNA and CDR2 YSLEER. This CDR3 is CASSQDGGRPSGELFF. CDR3 nucleotides: TGCGCCAGCAGCCAAGATGGGGGGAGGCCCTCCGGGGAGCTGTTTTTT.

This chain links TRBV7-9 with TRBJ2-7, with 11 positions matching TRBD1. Germline CDR1 reads SEHNR; CDR2 reads FQNEAQ (reference sequence). The CDR3 consists of 16 residues. Trimming removed 5 bases from V and 2 bases from J; junction bases left unmatched: 8. The CDR3 nucleotides are TGTGCCAGCAGCCCCGTAGTGGGACAGGGGGCCTACGAGCAGTACTTC. This encodes CASSPVVGQGAYEQYF. Supplemented by reference TRBV7-9 and TRBJ2-7, the full variable domain reads DTGVSQNPRHKITKRGQNVTFRCDPISEHNRLYWYRQTLGQGPEFLTYFQNEAQLEKSRLLSDRFSAERPKGSFSTLEIQRTEQGDSAMYLCASSPVVGQGAYEQYFGPGTRLTVT.

The rearrangement uses TRBV28 and TRBJ1-1; 7 bases line up with TRBD1. Germline V gene lookup returns CDR1 MDHEN and CDR2 SYDVKM. CDR3 length: 15 amino acids. Trimming took 2 bases from V and 6 from J; bases not matched to a gene: 9. The CDR3 here is CASSLGGTAPSEAFF. The CDR3 DNA is TGTGCCAGCAGTTTAGGGGGGACAGCACCATCTGAAGCTTTCTTT. Together with reference TRBV28 and TRBJ1-1, the CDR3 gives the full variable domain: DVKVTQSSRYLVKRTGEKVFLECVQDMDHENMFWYRQDPGLGLRLIYFSYDVKMKEKGDIPEGYSVSREKKERFSLILESASTNQTSMYLCASSLGGTAPSEAFFGQGTRLTVV.